This TCR beta chain is drawn from a study of early T cells in non-severe SARS-CoV-2 infection. Looking at the study overall: Chains stayed unpaired after sequencing of bulk RNA from unsorted whole blood.

The protocol attached unique molecular identifiers to individual cDNA molecules. MiXCR, run by TCRdb on the 5' RACE reads, gives a single entry per CDR3 protein. The sample includes about 81,000 distinct CDR3 sequences, over 5% of them seen just once. To note about this clonotype: What it recognizes is unknown.

The CDR3 has 15 amino acids. Germline-derived CDR1 and CDR2 are MGHDK and SYGVNS. V gave up 3 bases and J gave up 3 bases, with 12 bases separating them. Study-wide results and caveats: VDJdb-based matching was biased toward anti-spike CD8 responses and missed private and CD4 specificities.

What was sequenced was whole blood. The chain joins TRBV25-1 to TRBJ1-5; D not resolved. The receptor was derived from an adult who was a healthcare worker with PCR-confirmed SARS-CoV-2 infection or an uninfected control (not recorded which). Here the CDR3 DNA reads TGTGCCAGCAGTGACGCGCGGGTTCCCAATCAGCCCCAGCATTTT. Protein sequence: CASSDARVPNQPQHF.